This T cell receptor (beta chain) was observed in a study of cytomegalovirus exposure and HLA in healthy donors. With respect to this clone: Its target is unknown.

Study-wide results and limits: V- and J-gene trimming of TCR beta was linked (in a later analysis) to a missense DCLRE1C variant.

The PCR was carried out with 60 Vbeta primers and 13 Jbeta primers. The protocol was immunoSEQ multiplex PCR, while the TCRdb copy is restricted to in-frame clones and leaves out a portion. With around 110,000 clones in the sample, the ten largest clones hold approximately 6.8%. The sequencing sample was made of PBMCs. The receptor was derived from a man aged 40-49 years in good health and CMV-seropositive.

This chain's CDR3 is CASSYGTGSRETQYF. CDR3 in DNA: TGCGCCAGCAGCTACGGGACAGGTTCTCGGGAGACCCAGTACTTC. V is TRBV5-1 and J is TRBJ2-5; 8 bases map to TRBD1. Looked up from germline, CDR1 is SGHRS and CDR2 is YFSETQ. The CDR3 is made up of 15 amino acids. V dropped 3 bases and J dropped 5; count of bases not matched to a gene: 9.